This T cell receptor (beta chain) is from a study of T cells after yellow fever vaccination (dated by TCRdb to between 2018 and 2020). As for the study more broadly: Memory subsets (EM, EMRA, CM and Tscm) were sorted on a BD FACS Aria III using CD3, CD45RA, CCR7 and CD95 staining. The cohort comprised two healthy male donors, one aged 18 to 30 and one aged 30 to 40 years. To track T-cell clones before and after primary and booster YFV17D yellow fever vaccination, bulk TCR alpha and beta repertoires were sequenced longitudinally. Sorting of memory subsets took place on days 0, 15 and 45 and at 18 months after primary vaccination, as well as on days 0, 15 and 45 after the 30-year booster. The SMART-Seq v4 Ultra Low Input RNA kit was used to prepare libraries from fractions with low cell numbers. Blood samples were taken at several timepoints before and after primary and secondary immunization, and bulk PBMC replicates and cell subsets were isolated.

As a fraction of the sample, this clonotype is medium-sized (0.01 to 0.1%). Base quality data are lacking; no much larger clone is found one base away. The treatment or condition label here, explained by the study, means: live attenuated yellow fever vaccine strain. PBMCs were isolated from peripheral blood using a standard Ficoll-Paque protocol. For sorted memory subsets, RNA extraction was done with the RNeasy Micro Kit. Sequencing used an Illumina NovaSeq 6000. TCR cDNA was made using 5'RACE template switching, a step that added a universal primer site and unique molecular identifiers. Priming of cDNA synthesis was performed from both the TCR alpha and TCR beta constant segments. Library amplification involved two PCR steps, and the second step added sample barcodes and sequencing adapters. Sequencing of libraries was done on Illumina HiSeq 2500 (2x100 bp) or NovaSeq (2x150 bp). Per the original workflow: Demultiplexing of reads and collapsing into UMI consensus sequences were performed with MIGEC, and V(D)J alignment was carried out with MiXCR. Using edgeR on replicate PBMC samples, clonotypes were called vaccine-responding if FDR was below 0.01 and the log2 fold change was above 5 up to day 15. Bulk clonotypes were assigned CD4 or CD8 identity according to which sequenced CD4 or CD8 repertoire held them at higher abundance. To estimate how each clone was distributed across memory phenotypes, clonotype frequencies in memory subsets were weighted by FACS-sorted cell numbers. TCRdb ran its own pipeline on the public reads, namely fastp trimming at Q25 and MiXCR clone calling, and kept in-frame beta chains. Identical CDR3 proteins give one entry, which carries the most common genes and DNA. The V and J calls were determined by TCRdb, not by the authors. The sample table shows 14,000 or so distinct CDR3 sequences, and about 7.3% are seen once. The ten biggest clones cover 1.5% to 2% of the sample.

The paper's findings and limits, for the study overall: After the booster, most clones that had expanded after primary vaccination were detected again (over 95% of CD4 and over 75% of CD8), suggesting broad maintenance of memory. The study included only a couple of donors, which limits how far the findings can be generalized. On day 0, almost all vaccine-responding clonotypes were found to be below detection in the sorted memory subsets. A small share of clonotypes was detected in both CD4 and CD8 compartments, with the overlap likely arising from convergent recombination. Compared with the primary T-cell response, the secondary T-cell response was faster but weaker, reaching its peak on day 5 rather than on day 15. Because abundant contaminating clonotypes from the bulk population could be contained in FACS-sorted repertoires, computational filtering was required.

This TCR derives from a man in his late teens or twenties who received the YFV17D yellow fever vaccine. The sample in question was PBMCs, either bulk or a sorted T-cell subset (CD4+, CD8+, memory, or dextramer-sorted; not recorded which), obtained on the day of the yellow fever booster vaccination.

The DNA sequence is as follows: TGCGCCAGCAGCCAGCAGGGACTAGCCGAGAGTGAGCAGTTCTTC. This translates into CASSQQGLAESEQFF. The receptor chain draws on TRBV4-3 and TRBJ2-1; 9 bases in the junction line up with TRBD2. The CDR3 runs 15 residues from the cysteine to the phenylalanine. Here the CDR3 DNA is all that survives: 45 bases in frame from base 1. Per the germline V gene, LGHNA is the CDR1 and YSLEER is the CDR2. Germline trimming: 3 bases from V, 9 bases from J; junction bases outside gene matches: 9.